This entry describes one T cell receptor beta chain. This record comes from a study of blood T cell repertoires in COVID-19. About the study: Some COVID-19 samples were acute and others convalescent; all came from the United States, Italy and Spain. Sample material is recorded as cDNA or gDNA derived from T cells, B-cell-depleted T cells, or PBMCs.

Original processing methods: Amplification of reference gene primers provided the estimated nucleated cell counts. Assay: immunoSEQ multiplex PCR; the TCRdb copy retains only in-frame clones and omits some. The V and J calls and clone size come from that table; D and trimming were worked out from the DNA. The sample has fewer than 120,000 clones, nearly 90% seen once; the top ten hold approximately 5%. The CDR3 sequence is 14 residues long. Germline CDR1 is SGHNT and CDR2 is YYREEE (reference sequence). V was cut by 1 base and J by 8 bases, with 10 bases left in between. V is TRBV5-4 and J is TRBJ1-6, with a tentative D call TRBD1 (5 bases). The sequence was obtained from a human donor in a cohort sampled during active COVID-19. The sequencing input was peripheral blood. Here the CDR3 reads CASSLRQGDSPLHF. The CDR3 nucleotides are TGTGCCAGCAGCTTGAGGCAGGGTGATTCACCCCTCCACTTT.